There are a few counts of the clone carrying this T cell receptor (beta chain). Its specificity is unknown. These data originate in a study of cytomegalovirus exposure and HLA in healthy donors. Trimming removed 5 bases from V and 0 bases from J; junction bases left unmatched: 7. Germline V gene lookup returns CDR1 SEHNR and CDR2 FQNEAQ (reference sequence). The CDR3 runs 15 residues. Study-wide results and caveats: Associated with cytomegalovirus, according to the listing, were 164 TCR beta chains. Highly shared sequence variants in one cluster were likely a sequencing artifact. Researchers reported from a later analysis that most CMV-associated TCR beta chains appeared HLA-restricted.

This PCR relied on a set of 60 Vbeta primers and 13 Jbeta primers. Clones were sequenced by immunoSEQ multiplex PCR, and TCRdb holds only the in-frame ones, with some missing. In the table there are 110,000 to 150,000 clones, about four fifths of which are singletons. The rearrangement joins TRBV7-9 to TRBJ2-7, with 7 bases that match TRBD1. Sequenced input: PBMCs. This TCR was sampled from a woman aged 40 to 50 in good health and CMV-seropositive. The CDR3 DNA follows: TGTGCCAGCAGCCAAGGGGGCGACTACTCCTACGAGCAGTACTTC. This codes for CASSQGGDYSYEQYF.